This T cell receptor beta chain was identified during a study of blood T cell repertoires in COVID-19. Assay used: immunoSEQ multiplex PCR; TCRdb lists only in-frame clones, some missing. The sample consists of 110,000 to 150,000 clones, 84% of them appearing once. V gave up 6 bases and J gave up 5 bases, with 9 bases separating them. The CDR3 contains 12 residues. Germline V CDR1 and CDR2: WNHNN, SYGVQD (reference sequence). This clonotype was sampled from a human donor in a cohort sampled during active COVID-19. The V and J genes are TRBV10-1 and TRBJ2-3; D possibly corresponds to TRBD2 (7 bases). The material sequenced was peripheral blood. CDR3 in DNA: TGCGCCAGCAGCGGGGGGCTAGATACGCAGTATTTT. Translating it yields CASSGGLDTQYF.